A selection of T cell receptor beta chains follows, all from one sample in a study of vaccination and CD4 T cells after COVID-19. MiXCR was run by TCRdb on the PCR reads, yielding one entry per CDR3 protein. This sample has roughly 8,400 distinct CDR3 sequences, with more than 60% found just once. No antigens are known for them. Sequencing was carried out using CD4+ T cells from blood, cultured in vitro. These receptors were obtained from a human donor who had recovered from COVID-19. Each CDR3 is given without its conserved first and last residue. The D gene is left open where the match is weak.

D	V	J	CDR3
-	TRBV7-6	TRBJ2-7	ASSLDGRTLSYEQY
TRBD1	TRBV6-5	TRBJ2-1	ASSYRGQGYNEQF
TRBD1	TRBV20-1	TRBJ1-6	SASLPGGGDLYNSPLH
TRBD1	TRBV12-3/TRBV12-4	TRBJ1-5	ASSYRTGINQPQH
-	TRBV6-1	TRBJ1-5	ASSEFQYSNQPQH
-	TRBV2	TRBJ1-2	ASTLRGSYGYT
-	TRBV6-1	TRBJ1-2	ASSLGQLANYGYT
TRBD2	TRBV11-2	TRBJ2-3	ASSLGLADDTQY
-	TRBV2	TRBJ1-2	ASSGASPGMEGYT
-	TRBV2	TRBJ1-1	ASSPIQGFRAEAF
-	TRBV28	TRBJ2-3	ASSSSWERNTDTQY
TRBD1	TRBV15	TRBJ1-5	ATNQGGNQPQH
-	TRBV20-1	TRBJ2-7	SARGARAVSYEQY
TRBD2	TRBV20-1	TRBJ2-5	SAKRGEGAETQY
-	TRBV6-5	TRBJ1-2	ASSSDPNYGYT
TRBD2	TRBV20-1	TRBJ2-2	SARPGLLAGAAGELF
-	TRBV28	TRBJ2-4	ASSLIGEGAWGNIQY
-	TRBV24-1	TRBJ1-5	ATSDSRRPNQPQH
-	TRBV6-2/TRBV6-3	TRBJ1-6	ASSYGQTYNSPLH
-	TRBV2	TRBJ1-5	ASSATDSNQPQH
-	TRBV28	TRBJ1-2	ASSLATLGGYGYT
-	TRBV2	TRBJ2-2	ASSRNQNTGELF
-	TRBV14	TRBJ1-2	ASSHGGDYGYT
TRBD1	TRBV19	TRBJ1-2	ASTRTGYNYGYT
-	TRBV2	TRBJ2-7	ASTLKLGGGWEQY
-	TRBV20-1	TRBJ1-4	SANPPGRINEKLF
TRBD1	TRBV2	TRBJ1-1	ASGTGFRTEAF
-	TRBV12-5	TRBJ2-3	ASGSGTTRADTQY
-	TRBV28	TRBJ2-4	ASSHNRWGTKNIQY
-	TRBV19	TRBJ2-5	ASSKTREETQY
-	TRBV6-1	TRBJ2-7	ASRRDSYEQY
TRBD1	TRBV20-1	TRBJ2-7	SAWTGSYEQY
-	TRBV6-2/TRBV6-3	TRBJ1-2	ASTQGYYGYT
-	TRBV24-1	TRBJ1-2	ATSDHDGYGYT
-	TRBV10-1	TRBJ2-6	ASSEPSSGVRGVLT
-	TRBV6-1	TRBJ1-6	ASSRGGYNSPLH
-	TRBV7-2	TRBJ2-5	ASTSGAGETQY
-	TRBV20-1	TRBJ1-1	SASRNSKNTEAF
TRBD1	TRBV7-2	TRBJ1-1	ASSLGQGVEAF
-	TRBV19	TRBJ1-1	ASSNPGTNTEAF
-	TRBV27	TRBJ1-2	ASSFDPTGYYGYT
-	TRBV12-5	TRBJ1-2	ASGLVLKGNYGYT
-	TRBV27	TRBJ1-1	ASSSGWNTEAF
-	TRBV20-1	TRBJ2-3	SARDGGPSTDTQY
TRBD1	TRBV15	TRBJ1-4	ATSRVGGPGQVGAEKLF
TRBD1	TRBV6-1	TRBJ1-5	ASQGQGMEPQH
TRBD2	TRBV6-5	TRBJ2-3	ASSYSITSGRASTDTQY
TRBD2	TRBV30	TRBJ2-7	AWKGASGRRVSTYEQY
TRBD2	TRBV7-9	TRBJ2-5	ASSPYGGLAGVGTQY
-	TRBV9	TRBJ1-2	ASSAPGGYGYT
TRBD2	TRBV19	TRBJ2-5	ASRPGRTGGLRETQY
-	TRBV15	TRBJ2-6	ATSRGGGANVLT
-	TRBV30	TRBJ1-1	AWTRLNTEAF
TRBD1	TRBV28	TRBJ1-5	ASYGQVISNQPQH
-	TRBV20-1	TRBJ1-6	SARGGGSSYNSPLH
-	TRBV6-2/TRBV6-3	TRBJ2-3	ASSYGSPTDTQY
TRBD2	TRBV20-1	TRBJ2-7	SANGLAVYEQY
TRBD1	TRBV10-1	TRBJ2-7	ASGPSGQGYEQY
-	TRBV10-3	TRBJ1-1	AISDSLNTEAF